A selection of T cell receptor beta chains follows, all from one sample in a study of spatial heterogeneity in lung cancer. TCRdb reprocessed the 5' RACE reads with MiXCR, giving one entry per CDR3 protein. This sample has fewer than 9,500 distinct CDR3 sequences, with 15% to 18% found just once. The material was normal lung tissue next to the tumor, obtained at surgery. The source of these receptors is a male donor with early-stage non-small cell lung cancer. The CDR3 runs from the conserved cysteine through the conserved F or W. Each record gives: V gene, D gene, clone size, J gene, CDR3 DNA, CDR3 protein. A D gene is named only where the DNA matches it firmly. Not all rows give a size; the values are once, few, many and, for expanded clones, a class.

>TRBV10-2|.|.|TRBJ2-7
TGCGCCAGCACAGGGGCCTACGAGCAGTACTTC
CASTGAYEQYF
>TRBV12-3/TRBV12-4|.|.|TRBJ2-7
TGTGCCAGCAGCGCTCCGGGGGAGTTCGGATACGAGCAGTACTTC
CASSAPGEFGYEQYF
>TRBV10-3|.|few|TRBJ2-2
TGTGCCATCAGTCCTCAAGTAGCTGGGGGGGAGCTGTTTTTT
CAISPQVAGGELFF
>TRBV20-1|.|.|TRBJ1-5
TGCAGTGCTCATCAAGGGAGAGGCCAGCATTTT
CSAHQGRGQHF
>TRBV5-1|TRBD1|.|TRBJ2-3
TGCGCCAGCAGCTTGTTGGGACAGATCACAGATACGCAGTATTTT
CASSLLGQITDTQYF
>TRBV11-2|.|many|TRBJ1-1
TGTGCCAGCAGCTCCCCTGCGGGGGGGCGAACTGAAGCTTTCTTT
CASSSPAGGRTEAFF
>TRBV10-2|TRBD1|.|TRBJ1-6
TGCGCCAGCAGTTTTCAGGGGGCCGTTAATTCACCCCTCCACTTT
CASSFQGAVNSPLHF
>TRBV6-2/TRBV6-3|.|.|TRBJ1-1
TGTGCCAGCAGGGTCGGGGGATCTGAAGCTTTCTTT
CASRVGGSEAFF
>TRBV6-1|TRBD1|medium-sized|TRBJ2-7
TGTGCCAGCAGTGACAGGGACAGATCGTTAAGATCCTACGAGCAGTACTTC
CASSDRDRSLRSYEQYF
>TRBV5-1|TRBD1|few|TRBJ2-7
TGCGCCAGCAGCCCCCTCGGCAGGGGGCAGGGCGAGCAGTACTTC
CASSPLGRGQGEQYF
>TRBV11-2|TRBD2|many|TRBJ2-7
TGTGCCAGCAGCTTAGTGTCCGGGACTACCTACGAGCAGTACTTC
CASSLVSGTTYEQYF
>TRBV20-1|TRBD1|.|TRBJ2-6
TGCAGTGCTACAGGACAGGGTCCTTTAGGGGCCAACGTCCTGACTTTC
CSATGQGPLGANVLTF
>TRBV15|TRBD1|.|TRBJ1-2
TGTGCCACCAGCAGAGATGGGATCCGGGACAGGGAGTTTGTCACCTTC
CATSRDGIRDREFVTF
>TRBV7-2|TRBD2|few|TRBJ2-1
TGTGCCAGCAGCATCAAAGCGGGGGGCTACAATGAGCAGTTCTTC
CASSIKAGGYNEQFF